These 31 T cell receptor beta chains were sequenced from one sample in a study of T cells in Graves' hyperthyroidism and ophthalmopathy. Authors of the study amplified TCR beta CDR3 regions from RNA transcripts. First-round RT-PCR targeting the TCR CDR3 was performed with the HTBI primer set. TCRdb reprocessed the multiplex PCR reads via MiXCR and lists one record per CDR3 protein. The table lists 540,000 or so distinct CDR3 sequences, 40% to 55% of them singletons, with around 17% in the top ten. The source material was peripheral blood or thyroid tissue (not recorded which). The receptors originated from an adult woman with Graves' disease, either hyperthyroidism or ophthalmopathy (not recorded which).

Many counts were recorded for this clonotype. This chain uses TRBV12-3 or TRBV12-4 with TRBJ1-1; no firm D call. Trimming took off 4 bases at V and 0 bases at J, with 12 bases between the two ends. The CDR3 contains 15 residues. The CDR3 protein is CASSSSKGLNTEAFF. CDR3 nucleotide sequence: TGTGCCAGCAGTTCCTCTAAAGGACTGAACACTGAAGCTTTCTTT.

This clonotype was recorded many times. The rearrangement links TRBV6-5 to TRBJ2-7, with 9 bases fitting TRBD1. Germline assignment: CDR1 MNHEY and CDR2 SVGAGI. The CDR3 consists of 15 residues. Germline trimming cut 7 bases from V and 1 base from J; bases unmatched to any gene: 8. CDR3 nucleotide sequence: TGTGCCAGCATCGCCACCGGGACAGGGTCCTACGAGCAGTACTTC. It encodes CASIATGTGSYEQYF.

This clonotype was detected a few times. The chain is built from TRBV10-3 and TRBJ2-7; no clear D gene. The germline V gene has CDR1 ENHRY and CDR2 SYGVKD. V was shortened by 3 bases and J by 5 bases, with 11 bases between the two germline ends. CDR3 length: 13 residues. CDR3 protein: CAISDRSADEQYF. The CDR3 nucleotides read TGTGCCATCAGTGATCGGTCGGCGGACGAGCAGTACTTC.

This clonotype was detected many times. The genes are TRBV10-3 and TRBJ2-5; 9 nucleotides agree with TRBD2. The germline CDR1 and CDR2 sequences are ENHRY and SYGVKD. V was pared by 10 bases and J by 5 bases, with 20 bases of the junction left unmatched. This CDR3 is 17 amino acids long. The CDR3 sequence: CASSSWASSGKGETQYF. The CDR3 DNA reads TGTGCCAGCAGCTCCTGGGCGTCTAGCGGGAAAGGGGAGACCCAGTACTTC.

This clonotype was detected ten times or more. This chain joins TRBV7-9 and TRBJ2-7; no definite D call. CDR1 and CDR2 from the germline V gene are SEHNR and FQNEAQ (reference sequence). The CDR3 contains 14 residues. V lost 1 base to trimming and J lost 2 bases, with 9 bases between them. The chain's CDR3 is CASSLVSSAYEQYF. CDR3 DNA: TGTGCCAGCAGCTTAGTTTCCAGCGCCTACGAGCAGTACTTC.

This clonotype was counted ten times or more. The V call is TRBV5-1, the J call TRBJ2-2; D remains unclear. V lost 1 base to trimming and J lost 0 bases, with 10 bases between them. CDR3 length: 16 amino acids. CDR1 is SGHRS and CDR2 is YFSETQ in the germline V gene. The CDR3 reads CASSLLLETNTGELFF. CDR3 in DNA: TGCGCCAGCAGCTTGCTTTTGGAGACGAACACCGGGGAGCTGTTTTTT.

The rearrangement joins TRBV20-1 to TRBJ2-7; 7 bases map to TRBD2. Looked up from germline, CDR1 is DFQATT and CDR2 is SNEGSKA (reference sequence). This CDR3 region has 15 residues. The CDR3 is CSVVGSSGGSYEQYF. CDR3 DNA: TGCAGCGTTGTAGGAAGCTCGGGAGGCTCCTACGAGCAGTACTTC.

This clonotype was recorded at least ten times. The chain recombines TRBV14 with TRBJ2-5; D is perhaps TRBD2 (6 bases). This CDR3 comprises 14 residues. Trimming removed 2 bases from V and 5 bases from J, with 12 bases in between. Germline V gene data show CDR1 as SGHDN and CDR2 as FVKESK. CDR3 nucleotide sequence: TGTGCCAGCAGCCAATCCGGAGGGGAGGAGACCCAGTACTTC. It encodes CASSQSGGEETQYF. Based on the CDR3 plus reference TRBV14 and TRBJ2-5, the full variable domain is EAGVTQFPSHSVIEKGQTVTLRCDPISGHDNLYWYRRVMGKEIKFLLHFVKESKQDESGMPNNRFLAERTGGTYSTLKVQPAELEDSGVYFCASSQSGGEETQYFGPGTRLLVL.

This clonotype came up many times. The chain employs TRBV7-8 and TRBJ2-7; 8 positions match TRBD1. Per germline, CDR1 SGHVS and CDR2 FQNEAQ. V shed 5 bases, J shed 0 bases, and the junction held 18 bases outside the gene matches. The CDR3 is 19 residues long. The CDR3 here is CASSAPGTGGPSSSYEQYF. The CDR3 nucleotides read TGTGCCAGCAGCGCCCCCGGGACAGGAGGGCCCTCGAGCTCCTACGAGCAGTACTTC.

This clonotype appeared a single time. The chain couples TRBV20-1 to TRBJ1-4; D is possibly TRBD1 (5 bases). V dropped 1 base and J dropped 8 bases, with 17 bases sitting between them. The CDR3 spans 15 residues. Germline V gene lookup returns CDR1 DFQATT and CDR2 SNEGSKA (reference sequence). CDR3: CSARGLGAGGEKLFF. The CDR3 nucleotides read TGCAGTGCTAGAGGGCTAGGGGCAGGTGGAGAAAAACTGTTTTTT.

The J gene is TRBJ1-4, the V gene TRBV19; perhaps TRBD1 as D (5 bases). This CDR3 has 13 residues. V lost 4 bases to trimming and J lost 8 bases, with 11 bases between them. CDR1 is LNHDA and CDR2 is SQIVND in the germline V gene (reference sequence). The CDR3 nucleotides read TGTGCCAGTAGTAGGGGGTACTCGGAAAAACTGTTTTTT. This codes for CASSRGYSEKLFF.

A note on this clonotype: This sequence may be a read error, since a much larger clone differs from it by one base. The V call is TRBV5-1, the J call TRBJ2-2; 7 bases are shared with TRBD1. This CDR3 has 14 residues. Germline CDR1 SGHRS, CDR2 YFSETQ. V dropped 7 bases and J dropped 6; count of bases not matched to a gene: 9. CDR3 nucleotide sequence: TGCGCCAGCGGCTCATACCAGGGGGCCGGGGAGCTGTTTTTT. Translation: CASGSYQGAGELFF. Variable domain in full (rest from reference TRBV5-1 and TRBJ2-2): KAGVTQTPRYLIKTRGQQVTLSCSPISGHRSVSWYQQTPGQGLQFLFEYFSETQRNKGNFPGRFSGRQFSNSRSEMNVSTLELGDSALYLCASGSYQGAGELFFGEGSRLTVL.

The sample holds many counts of this clonotype. J is TRBJ2-7 and V is TRBV2, with 9 bases identical to TRBD1. The CDR3 is 14 residues long. The trim removed 7 bases at V and 9 bases at J, leaving 13 bases unmatched. Germline assignment: CDR1 SNHLY and CDR2 FYNNEI. For the CDR3, the DNA is TGTGCCAGCACGGGGGGACAGGGTCCCCTCGGGCAGTACTTC. Protein sequence: CASTGGQGPLGQYF.

The sample holds many counts of this clonotype. The chain employs TRBV13 and TRBJ2-7; D possibly corresponds to TRBD1 (8 bases). Germline CDR1 PRHDT, CDR2 FYEKMQ (reference sequence). Deletions cut 5 bases from V and 5 bases from J, with 16 bases between. The CDR3 is 14 residues long. CDR3 sequence (DNA): TGTGCCAGCAGCGAAACAGGGGGGGGCCACGAGCAGTACTTC. Its protein product is CASSETGGGHEQYF.

Only a few counts were recorded for this clonotype. The chain couples TRBV6-4 to TRBJ1-4; D remains ambiguous. V was shortened by 4 bases and J by 0 bases, with 9 bases between the two germline ends. The CDR3 is 15 amino acids. Germline V gene sequence: CDR1 MRHNA, CDR2 SNTAGT. The CDR3 bases are TGTGCCAGCAGTGGACTAACGGCAACTAATGAAAAACTGTTTTTT. It codes for CASSGLTATNEKLFF.

The J gene is TRBJ1-4, the V gene TRBV7-2, with 8 nucleotides matching TRBD1. The CDR3 has 17 residues. Germline V CDR1 and CDR2: SGHTA, FQGNSA. V shed 6 bases, J shed 0 bases, and the junction held 9 bases outside the gene matches. CDR3 bases: TGTGCCAGCAGTTCAATCGGACAGGGCACAACTAATGAAAAACTGTTTTTT. Translating it yields CASSSIGQGTTNEKLFF.

This clonotype was seen repeatedly, ten times or more. The V call is TRBV10-2, the J call TRBJ1-6; no firm D call. Germline V gene sequence: CDR1 WSHSY, CDR2 SAAADI. There are 15 residues in the CDR3. Trimming left V 3 bases short and J 6 bases short, with 12 bases between. CDR3 residues: CASSDQPYPNSPLHF. The CDR3 nucleotides read TGCGCCAGCAGTGATCAGCCATACCCTAATTCACCCCTCCACTTT.

A note on this clonotype: A single base separates this from a much larger clone, so it may be a read error. This chain uses TRBV7-3 with TRBJ1-2; D possibly corresponds to TRBD1 (6 bases). There are 15 residues in the CDR3. Germline CDR1 is SGHTA and CDR2 is FQGTGA. This CDR3 is CASSQGPGQFYGHTF. The CDR3 bases are TGCGCCAGCAGCCAGGGCCCGGGACAATTCTATGGCCACACCTTC.

This clonotype was seen at least ten times. The J gene is TRBJ1-2, the V gene TRBV28; no firm D call. CDR3 size: 13 residues. The germline V gene encodes CDR1 MDHEN and CDR2 SYDVKM. Trimming removed 5 bases at V and 2 bases at J, with 9 bases between. This CDR3 reads CASSPTPNYGYTF. In nucleotides, the CDR3 is TGTGCCAGCAGTCCGACACCGAACTATGGCTACACCTTC.

This clonotype was counted ten times or more. J is TRBJ1-4 and V is TRBV20-1; D may be TRBD1 (6 bases). The CDR3 is 13 amino acids. The V and J ends lost 5 bases and 7 bases respectively, with 14 bases between them. The V gene's germline CDR1 is DFQATT and CDR2 SNEGSKA (reference sequence). The CDR3 region has the DNA TGCAGTGCTGTCGCACAGGGTTTTGAAAAACTGTTTTTT. The encoded protein is CSAVAQGFEKLFF.

This clonotype was seen at least ten times. The CDR3 DNA is TGCGCCAGCAGCGTGGGGCTCAGGGACTCTGGAAACACCATATATTTT. The encoded protein is CASSVGLRDSGNTIYF. This chain connects TRBV5-1 to TRBJ1-3, with a weak D call TRBD1 (5 bases). V was pared by 4 bases and J by 0 bases, with 14 bases between. The CDR3 loop spans 16 amino acids. Germline CDR1 SGHRS, CDR2 YFSETQ. The full variable domain, its missing parts supplied by reference TRBV5-1 and TRBJ1-3, is KAGVTQTPRYLIKTRGQQVTLSCSPISGHRSVSWYQQTPGQGLQFLFEYFSETQRNKGNFPGRFSGRQFSNSRSEMNVSTLELGDSALYLCASSVGLRDSGNTIYFGEGSWLTVV.

This clonotype was counted ten times or more. The chain recombines TRBV20-1 with TRBJ2-7; tentative D call: TRBD2 (5 bases). The CDR3 covers 12 residues. Germline CDR1 DFQATT, CDR2 SNEGSKA (reference sequence). V was cut by 3 bases and J by 2 bases, with 8 bases left in between. The CDR3 loop reads CSASEGTYEQYF. In DNA form, the CDR3 reads TGCAGTGCTAGTGAGGGAACCTACGAGCAGTACTTC.

This chain uses TRBV25-1 with TRBJ1-3; D gene unclear. The CDR3 runs to 12 residues. Germline V gene sequence: CDR1 MGHDK, CDR2 SYGVNS. V was shortened by 0 bases and J by 8 bases, with 5 bases between the two germline ends. As DNA, the CDR3 is TGTGCCAGCAGTGAATATAGGGACACCATATATTTT. Translating gives CASSEYRDTIYF. The full variable domain, with the rest looked up from reference TRBV25-1 and TRBJ1-3, is EADIYQTPRYLVIGTGKKITLECSQTMGHDKMYWYQQDPGMELHLIHYSYGVNSTEKGDLSSESTVSRIRTEHFPLTLESARPSHTSQYLCASSEYRDTIYFGEGSWLTVV.

The V and J genes are TRBV5-1 and TRBJ1-4, with 7 bases identical to TRBD1. This CDR3 spans 15 amino acids. Trimming at V came to 1 base and at J to 7 bases, leaving 7 bases not matched to a gene. Germline V gene lookup returns CDR1 SGHRS and CDR2 YFSETQ. CDR3 protein: CASSLNSWTGEKLFF. In DNA, the CDR3 is TGCGCCAGCAGCTTGAACTCTTGGACAGGTGAAAAACTGTTTTTT.

V usage is TRBV29-1 and J usage is TRBJ2-7; TRBD2 might be the D (8 bases). The V and J ends lost 7 bases and 4 bases respectively, with 17 bases between them. The CDR3 sequence is 13 residues long. Germline V gene sequence: CDR1 SQVTM, CDR2 ANQGSEA. The CDR3 region is CSAGGGGGYEQYF. Here the CDR3 DNA reads TGCAGCGCGGGAGGGGGCGGGGGGTACGAGCAGTACTTC.

This clonotype was counted ten times or more. The chain uses TRBV5-1 and TRBJ2-7; D ambiguous. Trimming stripped 0 bases from V and 4 bases from J, with 14 bases between. CDR3 length: 15 amino acids. CDR1 is SGHRS, CDR2 YFSETQ, per germline. For the CDR3, the DNA is TGCGCCAGCAGCTTGGCTCTGGGCCCTCTGTACGAGCAGTACTTC. It translates to CASSLALGPLYEQYF.

V is TRBV20-1 and J is TRBJ1-6; perhaps TRBD1 as D (5 bases). This CDR3 comprises 18 residues. V lost 1 base and J 5 bases, leaving 21 bases between the germline ends. Germline V gene data show CDR1 as DFQATT and CDR2 as SNEGSKA (reference sequence). For the CDR3, the DNA is TGCAGTGCTAGAGTGCCAGGGACGGAGACACATCATAATTCACCCCTCCACTTT. Translating gives CSARVPGTETHHNSPLHF.

The gene calls are TRBV10-3 and TRBJ2-5; perhaps TRBD1 as D (6 bases). The germline V and J ends were trimmed by 6 bases and 5 bases, with 22 bases remaining between them. Per the germline V gene, CDR1 is ENHRY and CDR2 is SYGVKD. This CDR3 has 16 residues. The CDR3 reads CAIREQGLGMMETQYF. CDR3 nucleotides: TGTGCCATCAGAGAACAGGGTTTGGGGATGATGGAGACCCAGTACTTC.

The chain is built from TRBV10-3 and TRBJ2-7; 9 nucleotides line up with TRBD1. The trim removed 3 bases at V and 6 bases at J, leaving 6 bases unmatched. Germline V gives CDR1 ENHRY, CDR2 SYGVKD. The CDR3 loop spans 14 amino acids. The CDR3 DNA is TGTGCCATCAGTGAAACCGGGACAGGGCGCGAGCAGTACTTC. It specifies CAISETGTGREQYF.

The V call is TRBV28, the J call TRBJ2-5; D is possibly TRBD1 or TRBD2 (7 bases each). V lost 6 bases to trimming and J lost 4 bases, with 18 bases between them. The germline V gene encodes CDR1 MDHEN and CDR2 SYDVKM. The CDR3 runs 15 residues. The CDR3 DNA follows: TGTGCCAGCAGCTCAGACAGGGAGGGCAGAGAGACCCAGTACTTC. Protein sequence: CASSSDREGRETQYF.

The table lists this clonotype with many counts. The rearrangement uses TRBV7-3 and TRBJ1-2; possibly TRBD1 for D (5 bases). The germline CDR1 and CDR2 sequences are SGHTA and FQGTGA. The CDR3 has 13 amino acids. Trimming took off 5 bases at V and 7 bases at J, with 14 bases between the two ends. This CDR3 reads CASSAAGMRGYTF. The CDR3, as DNA: TGTGCCAGCAGCGCCGCAGGGATGCGTGGCTACACCTTC.